The 14 T cell receptor beta chains listed next were all sequenced from one sample in a study of blood T cell repertoires in COVID-19. The table came from immunoSEQ multiplex PCR; TCRdb's copy has only in-frame clones and leaves some out. The repertoire holds some 250,000 clones, roughly 86% seen once, with about 3% in the top ten. Sequencing used peripheral blood. All receptors come from a woman in her 30s who had recovered from COVID-19.

The J gene is TRBJ2-7, the V gene TRBV6-5, with D unclear. Germline CDR1 is MNHEY and CDR2 is SVGAGI. The CDR3 is 16 residues long. With 0 bases removed from V and 4 bases from J, the gap between germline ends came to 16 bases. The CDR3 sequence is CASSYSVPGVPYEQYF. CDR3 in DNA: TGTGCCAGCAGTTACTCGGTACCGGGTGTCCCATACGAGCAGTACTTC.

This sequence joins TRBV27 and TRBJ1-6; 7 nucleotides line up with TRBD1. This CDR3 has 15 residues. Losses at the gene ends were 6 bases for V and 8 bases for J; bases not matched to a gene: 10. Germline V gene lookup returns CDR1 MNHEY and CDR2 SMNVEV (reference sequence). The CDR3 DNA sequence: TGTGCCAGCAGCACCGCGGAGGGGGCGCATTCACCCCTCCACTTT. Its translation is CASSTAEGAHSPLHF.

The CDR3 protein is CASSLRTVGHNEKLFF. The CDR3 region has the DNA TGTGCCAGCAGCTTAAGGACAGTGGGCCATAATGAAAAACTGTTTTTT. V and J are TRBV7-2 and TRBJ1-4; perhaps TRBD1 as D (6 bases). V was pared by 2 bases and J by 4 bases, with 14 bases between. In germline, CDR1 is SGHTA, CDR2 FQGNSA. This CDR3 comprises 16 residues.

The rearrangement joins TRBV11-2 to TRBJ1-6; unclear D gene. CDR1 SGHAT and CDR2 FQNNGV come from the germline V gene. The germline V and J ends were trimmed by 0 bases and 6 bases, with 9 bases remaining between them. The CDR3 is made up of 15 amino acids. CDR3 DNA sequence: TGTGCCAGCAGCTTAGATGCAGGAGGTAATTCACCCCTCCACTTT. Translated, it gives CASSLDAGGNSPLHF. Together with reference TRBV11-2 and TRBJ1-6, the CDR3 gives the full variable domain: EAGVAQSPRYKIIEKRQSVAFWCNPISGHATLYWYQQILGQGPKLLIQFQNNGVVDDSQLPKDRFSAERLKGVDSTLKIQPAKLEDSAVYLCASSLDAGGNSPLHFGNGTRLTVT.

This clone showed up just once. V and J are TRBV27 and TRBJ1-2, with a tentative D call TRBD1 (5 bases). V lost 3 bases and J 4 bases, leaving 12 bases between the germline ends. The CDR3 extends over 14 amino acids. From germline, CDR1 is MNHEY and CDR2 SMNVEV (reference sequence). DNA of the CDR3: TGTGCCAGCAGTTTCCGCAGGGATGGCTATGGCTACACCTTC. It translates to CASSFRRDGYGYTF.

CDR3 sequence (DNA): TGTGCCAGCAGCCCCGACGCGGAAACTGAAGCTTTCTTT. Its protein product is CASSPDAETEAFF. V is TRBV6-5 and J is TRBJ1-1; D gene uncertain. The CDR3 covers 13 residues. The germline gives CDR1 MNHEY, CDR2 SVGAGI. Between the trimmed V and J ends, which lost 6 bases and 5 bases, there was a span of 13 bases.

This sequence joins TRBV28 and TRBJ1-5, with 9 bases aligning to TRBD1. Trimming removed 8 bases from V and 1 base from J; junction bases left unmatched: 12. Germline V gene data show CDR1 as MDHEN and CDR2 as SYDVKM. The CDR3 contains 17 residues. The CDR3: CASYPGQGWVSNQPQHF. As DNA, the CDR3 is TGTGCCAGCTACCCGGGACAGGGTTGGGTAAGCAATCAGCCCCAGCATTTT.

The rearrangement uses TRBV5-1 and TRBJ1-4, with D possibly matching TRBD1 (5 bases). The V gene's germline CDR1 is SGHRS and CDR2 YFSETQ. The CDR3 covers 15 residues. The ends were cut back, 4 bases at V and 4 bases at J, with 14 bases in the middle. CDR3 amino acids: CASSPMLGVNEKLFF. The CDR3 DNA is TGCGCCAGCAGCCCAATGCTAGGGGTTAATGAAAAACTGTTTTTT. Complete variable domain (other parts from reference TRBV5-1 and TRBJ1-4): KAGVTQTPRYLIKTRGQQVTLSCSPISGHRSVSWYQQTPGQGLQFLFEYFSETQRNKGNFPGRFSGRQFSNSRSEMNVSTLELGDSALYLCASSPMLGVNEKLFFGSGTQLSVL.

This chain uses TRBV11-2 with TRBJ2-7; no reliable D call. There are 15 residues in the CDR3. Trimming pared 1 base from V and 6 bases from J, leaving 16 bases between. Per the germline V gene, CDR1 is SGHAT and CDR2 is FQNNGV. The CDR3 loop reads CASSLASEIPGEQYF. The CDR3 nucleotides are TGTGCCAGCAGCTTAGCCTCGGAAATCCCGGGCGAGCAGTACTTC.

The V gene is TRBV30, the J gene TRBJ1-2; possible D gene TRBD1, 5 bases. The germline V gene has CDR1 GTSNPN and CDR2 SVGIG (reference sequence). V was clipped by 7 bases and J by 2 bases, with 11 bases between them. There are 12 residues in the CDR3. CDR3 loop: CAFKQENYGYTF. In DNA, the CDR3 is TGTGCCTTTAAACAGGAGAACTATGGCTACACCTTC.

The rearrangement joins TRBV6-2 or TRBV6-3 to TRBJ2-1; 8 bases line up with TRBD1. The CDR3 is made up of 14 amino acids. Germline V gene data show CDR1 as MNHEY and CDR2 as SVGEGT. J gave up 9 bases and V 5 bases, and 9 bases lay outside the gene matches. CDR3 DNA sequence: TGTGCCAGCAGTAGTATTCAGGGGGCGGTTGAGCAGTTCTTC. This gives the protein CASSSIQGAVEQFF.

The chain uses TRBV3-1 (or the pseudogene TRBV3-2) and TRBJ2-4; D is unclear. V lost 1 base and J lost 5, with 9 bases in between. CDR1 is LGHDT and CDR2 is YNNKEL in the germline V gene (reference sequence). The CDR3 sequence is 14 residues long. The CDR3 nucleotides are TGTGCCAGCAGCCAAGGGGCGTTTCAAAACATTCAGTACTTC. Translating gives CASSQGAFQNIQYF.

The chain links TRBV6-5 to TRBJ2-7; a weak D match, TRBD1 (5 bases). The CDR3 length is 13 residues. Trimming took 8 bases from V and 0 from J, leaving 11 bases between them. Germline CDR1 and CDR2: MNHEY and SVGAGI. The CDR3 loop is CASVDSYSYEQYF. The DNA of the CDR3 is TGTGCCAGCGTTGACAGCTACTCCTACGAGCAGTACTTC.

This clone occurred a few times. The genes are TRBV6-5 and TRBJ2-3; the D gene is possibly TRBD2 (6 bases). This CDR3 contains 16 residues. The germline gives CDR1 MNHEY, CDR2 SVGAGI. V gave up 2 bases and J gave up 5 bases, with 17 bases separating them. The DNA for the CDR3 is TGTGCCAGCAGTTACGGGACGGGGGAGCCGAGAGATACGCAGTATTTT. As protein: CASSYGTGEPRDTQYF.